The 17 T cell receptor beta chains given below trace back to one sample, sequenced in a study of blood T cell repertoires in COVID-19. Method: immunoSEQ multiplex PCR; TCRdb's copy keeps in-frame clones and lacks some. The profile covers around 300,000 clones, with 80% to 90% appearing a single time and 2.5% to 3% taken by the ten largest. Sequenced input: peripheral blood. These receptors were taken from a man in his thirties or forties with active or convalescent COVID-19.

This rearrangement joins TRBV19 to TRBJ1-1, with D perhaps TRBD1 (5 bases). Trimming stripped 7 bases from V and 0 bases from J, with 12 bases between. Germline CDR1 reads LNHDA; CDR2 reads SQIVND (reference sequence). CDR3 size: 14 residues. The CDR3 here is CASISDSMNTEAFF. For the CDR3, the DNA is TGTGCCAGTATTTCCGACAGCATGAACACTGAAGCTTTCTTT.

The J gene is TRBJ1-1, the V gene TRBV7-2; D ambiguous. The CDR3 has 13 amino acids. The ends were cut back, 8 bases at V and 1 base at J, with 11 bases in the middle. Germline V lookup: CDR1 SGHTA, CDR2 FQGNSA. CDR3 protein: CASSTQENTEAFF. DNA of the CDR3: TGTGCCAGCTCTACCCAGGAGAACACTGAAGCTTTCTTT.

The chain recombines TRBV4-3 with TRBJ2-7; weak D call: TRBD1 (6 bases). Trimming pared 3 bases from V and 5 bases from J, leaving 11 bases between. CDR3 length: 13 amino acids. Germline V gene data show CDR1 as LGHNA and CDR2 as YSLEER. This CDR3 is CASSHLQGDEQYF. The CDR3 region has the DNA TGCGCCAGCAGCCATCTACAGGGCGACGAGCAGTACTTC.

CDR3 bases: TGTGCCAGCACCCCACGTGGAGGGGAATCACCCCTCCACTTT. It is translated as CASTPRGGESPLHF. V usage is TRBV6-5 and J usage is TRBJ1-6; TRBD1 is a possible D gene (5 bases). The ends were cut back, 7 bases at V and 10 bases at J, with 17 bases in the middle. The CDR3 has 14 amino acids. Germline-derived CDR1 and CDR2 are MNHEY and SVGAGI.

V and J are TRBV28 and TRBJ1-5; D uncertain. The V gene lost 4 bases and the J gene lost 1 base, with 14 bases spanning the gap. The germline V gene has CDR1 MDHEN and CDR2 SYDVKM. This CDR3 is built from 16 residues. In DNA, the CDR3 is TGTGCCAGCAGTTCCGAGGCGGGCGTCAGCAATCAGCCCCAGCATTTT. Its translation: CASSSEAGVSNQPQHF.

This clone was counted ten times or more. The chain carries TRBV30 and TRBJ1-1; a weak D match, TRBD1 (5 bases). The CDR3 length is 13 residues. CDR1 GTSNPN and CDR2 SVGIG come from the germline V gene (reference sequence). Trimming took off 4 bases at V and 0 bases at J, with 9 bases between the two ends. The CDR3 reads CAWNPGLNTEAFF. The CDR3 DNA reads as TGTGCCTGGAATCCAGGGTTGAACACTGAAGCTTTCTTT.

V gene TRBV11-3 combines with J gene TRBJ1-2; a possible D gene is TRBD1 (6 bases). The germline CDR1 and CDR2 sequences are SGHNT and YENEEA. CDR3 length equals 15 residues. Trimming took off 5 bases at V and 2 bases at J, with 15 bases between the two ends. The CDR3 sequence: CASSHRQEDNYGYTF. CDR3 nucleotides: TGTGCCAGCAGCCATCGACAGGAGGACAACTATGGCTACACCTTC.

The sample holds many counts of this clone. The rearrangement joins TRBV6-6 to TRBJ2-7, with D maybe TRBD2 (5 bases). The CDR3 is 14 amino acids. V lost 0 bases to trimming and J lost 2 bases, with 8 bases between them. In germline, CDR1 is MNHNY, CDR2 SVGAGI (reference sequence). This chain's CDR3 is CASSYSGEAYEQYF. The DNA of the CDR3 is TGTGCCAGCAGTTACTCCGGGGAAGCCTACGAGCAGTACTTC.

The chain joins TRBV11-2 to TRBJ1-2, with a tentative D call TRBD1 (6 bases). Germline CDR1 and CDR2: SGHAT and FQNNGV. CDR3 length: 14 amino acids. V lost 1 base and J lost 5, with 11 bases in between. The CDR3 DNA is TGTGCCAGCAGCTTAGCCCCAGGGGTTTATGGCTACACCTTC. Amino acids: CASSLAPGVYGYTF.

This clone was counted a single time. The chain links TRBV7-2 to TRBJ2-3; 12 bases map to TRBD1. The CDR3 extends over 16 amino acids. The germline gives CDR1 SGHTA, CDR2 FQGNSA. V gave up 7 bases and J gave up 4 bases; unmatched junction bases: 9. The CDR3 spells CASKRPGTGGPDTQYF. The CDR3 DNA is TGTGCCAGCAAGAGGCCCGGGACAGGGGGCCCAGATACGCAGTATTTT.

This rearrangement joins TRBV28 to TRBJ2-5; D possibly corresponds to TRBD1 (5 bases). This CDR3 spans 15 amino acids. V lost 6 bases and J lost 4, with 18 bases in between. Germline CDR1 is MDHEN and CDR2 is SYDVKM. CDR3 sequence (DNA): TGTGCCAGCAGCCGAATCCCAGGGATCGGAGAGACCCAGTACTTC. Translation gives CASSRIPGIGETQYF. Together with reference TRBV28 and TRBJ2-5, the CDR3 gives the full variable domain: DVKVTQSSRYLVKRTGEKVFLECVQDMDHENMFWYRQDPGLGLRLIYFSYDVKMKEKGDIPEGYSVSREKKERFSLILESASTNQTSMYLCASSRIPGIGETQYFGPGTRLLVL.

This clone is a singleton in its sample. V is TRBV3-1 (or the pseudogene TRBV3-2) and J is TRBJ2-5; the match to TRBD2 covers 9 bases. Germline CDR1 reads LGHDT; CDR2 reads YNNKEL (reference sequence). The CDR3 totals 14 residues. V trimming: 5 bases; J trimming: 4 bases; junction bases outside the gene matches: 5. The CDR3 spells CASSVPAGGETQYF. CDR3 in DNA: TGTGCCAGCAGCGTTCCAGCGGGGGGAGAGACCCAGTACTTC.

V is TRBV10-1 and J is TRBJ1-5; D may be TRBD1 (6 bases). V lost 11 bases to trimming and J lost 1 base, with 21 bases between them. The CDR3 covers 16 residues. The germline V gene encodes CDR1 WNHNN and CDR2 SYGVQD (reference sequence). In DNA, the CDR3 is TGCGCCGGCAAGGGGGGGGGTGAAGGGAGCAATCAGCCCCAGCATTTT. It specifies CAGKGGGEGSNQPQHF.

This clone occurred once. V usage is TRBV7-2 and J usage is TRBJ2-5; 10 bases line up with TRBD1. The CDR3 has 16 amino acids. Trimming removed 5 bases from V and 2 bases from J; junction bases left unmatched: 8. Germline V gene data show CDR1 as SGHTA and CDR2 as FQGNSA. The CDR3 DNA sequence: TGTGCCAGCAGCCACCAGGGACAGGGGATTCAAGAGACCCAGTACTTC. Its translation: CASSHQGQGIQETQYF.

The sample holds a few counts of this clone. The chain recombines TRBV19 with TRBJ1-5, with 7 bases that match TRBD1. This CDR3 comprises 16 residues. Germline trimming cut 3 bases from V and 0 bases from J; bases unmatched to any gene: 5. CDR1 and CDR2 from the germline V gene are LNHDA and SQIVND (reference sequence). The CDR3 protein is CASSISGGYSNQPQHF. The CDR3 DNA reads TGTGCCAGTAGTATTTCAGGGGGTTATAGCAATCAGCCCCAGCATTTT.

This clone occurred a few times. This chain uses TRBV3-1 (or the pseudogene TRBV3-2) with TRBJ2-5; D is perhaps TRBD2 (5 bases). The V end lost 5 bases, the J end lost 2 bases, and 12 bases lay between the germline ends. CDR1 and CDR2 from the germline V gene are LGHDT and YNNKEL (reference sequence). This CDR3 is 14 amino acids long. The DNA of the CDR3 is TGTGCCAGCAGCTATAAGACGGGGCAAGAGACCCAGTACTTC. Its translation is CASSYKTGQETQYF.

The chain is built from TRBV5-1 and TRBJ2-2; 7 nucleotides align to TRBD1. Per the germline V gene, CDR1 is SGHRS and CDR2 is YFSETQ. The CDR3 has 16 amino acids. V was clipped by 2 bases and J by 1 base; unmatched bases: 5. CDR3 sequence: CASSFVRQGNTGELFF. The CDR3, as DNA: TGCGCCAGCAGCTTTGTTCGACAGGGGAACACCGGGGAGCTGTTTTTT.